This TCR beta chain came from a study of blood T cell repertoires in COVID-19. Study-wide context: Sites in the United States, Italy and Spain provided acute and convalescent COVID-19 samples.

Patients from Seattle were sampled longitudinally, starting during active infection. Germline loops: CDR1 KGHSH, CDR2 LQKENI. V dropped 4 bases and J dropped 2; count of bases not matched to a gene: 5. The CDR3 has 15 amino acids. Original processing methods: Estimation of nucleated cell counts relied on the amplification of reference gene primers. Generated by immunoSEQ multiplex PCR, the TCRdb table keeps only in-frame clones and is missing some. V, J and clone size were drawn from that table, and D and trimming were deduced from the DNA. Of 500,000 to 600,000 clones listed, about 88% are singletons.

V is TRBV18 and J is TRBJ2-1; 7 bases line up with TRBD1. This clonotype was sampled from a woman between 50 and 59 years old with COVID-19, enrolled during active disease. The sequenced sample consisted of peripheral blood. CDR3: CASSQGQSTYNEQFF. The CDR3 DNA follows: TGTGCCAGCTCACAGGGACAGTCTACCTACAATGAGCAGTTCTTC.